The clone carrying this T cell receptor beta chain was picked up many times. The sample originates from a study of regulatory T cells in long-lasting Graves disease. Time point meaning: newly diagnosed GD, antithyroid drugs for less than 3 months. RNA extracted from PBMCs served as the sequencing template. For TCR beta, libraries came from iRepertoire HTBI primers and Arm-PCR of CDR3 regions. MiXCR was run by TCRdb on the multiplex PCR reads, yielding one entry per CDR3 protein. The repertoire consists of some 250,000 distinct CDR3 sequences, with 15% to 20% occurring once and the leading ten covering around 15%. CDR3 length: 12 residues. Trimming left V 3 bases short and J 10 bases short, with 11 bases between. Germline CDR1 is SEHNR and CDR2 is FQNEAQ (reference sequence). Another study also made use of these data, one on T cells in Graves' hyperthyroidism and ophthalmopathy.

This clonotype originated in a woman younger than 45 with Graves disease. The sample in question was peripheral blood mononuclear cells (PBMCs), obtained at new diagnosis, from a patient treated with antithyroid drugs. V gene TRBV7-9 combines with J gene TRBJ2-3; D unclear. CDR3 amino acids: CASSFKGKAQYF. The CDR3 coding sequence is TGTGCCAGCAGCTTCAAGGGCAAAGCGCAGTATTTT.